Given below is one TCR beta chain in context. These data come from a study of control samples from healthy donors and cancer patients. CDR3 length: 15 residues. Assay used: immunoSEQ multiplex PCR; TCRdb lists only in-frame clones, some missing. The data hold approximately 170,000 clones, with around 90% observed a single time. The chain uses TRBV21-1 and TRBJ2-5; TRBD2, the table's D call, was not compared with the DNA. TRBV21-1 is shown as a pseudogene. Sequencing input: blood. The TCR originated in a woman aged 45-60 years in good health. The chain's CDR3 is CASTFGGGFQETQYF. The CDR3 nucleotides are TGTGCCAGCACCTTTGGGGGGGGGTTTCAAGAGACCCAGTACTTC.